The clone carrying this T cell receptor beta chain was detected only once. The antigen is undetermined. A much larger clonotype is one base distant, so this may be a read error. The sample comes from a study of a mutant IDH1 vaccine in newly diagnosed glioma. Study in general: Treated patients had a mean age of around 40 years and a sex split that was approximately 62% male and 37.5% female. Regarding the study as a whole: 80% to 95% of patients showed vaccine-induced immune responses across multiple MHC alleles. Apparently, pseudoprogression bore no relation to changes among the top peripheral T cell clonotypes.

Sequencing used immunoSEQ multiplex PCR; TCRdb keeps in-frame clones, though not all of them. This sample has around 67,000 clones, with around four fifths found just once. The CDR3 is 14 amino acids. Germline CDR1 and CDR2: SEHNR and FQNEAQ (reference sequence). The V end lost 1 base, the J end lost 0 bases, and 6 bases lay between the germline ends. Time point denoted: baseline, week 1 (first vaccination visit). Treatment indicated: pre-vaccination baseline after standard-of-care therapy. The sequence derives from a woman aged 18-29 years with glioma. Some clones in this sample may be carry-over from other donors' samples. This chain uses TRBV7-9 with TRBJ1-1, with TRBD1 as a possible D gene (5 bases). The sequenced sample was peripheral blood mononuclear cells (PBMCs), obtained from a glioma patient treated with radiotherapy, temozolomide or both. CDR3 nucleotide sequence: TGTGCCAGCAGCTTAGGACAGATGAACACTGAAGCTTTCTTT. Translation gives CASSLGQMNTEAFF.